These 6 T cell receptor beta chains were sequenced from one sample in a study of cytotoxic CD8 clonotypes in ibrutinib-treated CLL. Only in-frame clones appear in the TCRdb table, and some are missing; sequencing was by immunoSEQ multiplex PCR. Among about 140,000 clones listed, about 91% were seen once. The sample consisted of PBMCs, taken after 12 months of ibrutinib treatment. These TCRs come from a human donor with chronic lymphocytic leukemia.

The V call is TRBV11-3, the J call TRBJ2-2; 7 bases are shared with TRBD2. This CDR3 has 13 residues. Germline V gene lookup returns CDR1 SGHNT and CDR2 YENEEA. Trimming took 8 bases from V and 6 from J; bases not matched to a gene: 6. CDR3 nucleotide sequence: TGTGCCAGCCGCGGGAGTAGTGCCGGGGAGCTGTTTTTT. Protein: CASRGSSAGELFF.

The rearrangement joins TRBV30 to TRBJ1-1, with 8 bases matching TRBD1. This CDR3 is 14 amino acids long. The V gene end was trimmed by 2 bases and the J gene end by 2 bases; junction bases not matched to a gene: 4. The germline gives CDR1 GTSNPN, CDR2 SVGIG (reference sequence). The DNA of the CDR3 is TGTGCCTGGAGTCGGACAGGGACAAACACTGAAGCTTTCTTT. Residues: CAWSRTGTNTEAFF.

V is TRBV7-2 and J is TRBJ2-1; TRBD2 matches at 9 bases. Germline V gene lookup returns CDR1 SGHTA and CDR2 FQGNSA. The CDR3 loop spans 15 amino acids. The junction had 3 bases not matched to a gene; V was cut back by 5 bases and J by 1 base. CDR3 loop: CASSRTSGSYNEQFF. CDR3 bases: TGTGCCAGCAGCCGAACTAGCGGGTCCTACAATGAGCAGTTCTTC.

The chain recombines TRBV27 with TRBJ1-4, with D perhaps matching TRBD1 (5 bases). Trimming cost V 6 bases and J 6 bases, with 23 bases left between them. This CDR3 is 17 amino acids long. Germline assignment: CDR1 MNHEY and CDR2 SMNVEV (reference sequence). The CDR3 region has the DNA TGTGCCAGCAGCACCCAGGGTAGTAGTATGTACTATGAAAAACTGTTTTTT. It translates to CASSTQGSSMYYEKLFF.

The gene calls are TRBV9 and TRBJ2-7; D may match TRBD1 or TRBD2 (5 bases each). The germline V gene has CDR1 SGDLS and CDR2 YYNGEE. CDR3 size: 16 residues. Deletions cut 2 bases from V and 2 bases from J, with 17 bases between. CDR3 region: CASSVSSGTAPYEQYF. DNA for the CDR3: TGTGCCAGCAGCGTCTCTTCAGGGACCGCACCCTACGAGCAGTACTTC.

This chain connects TRBV5-1 to TRBJ2-7; no clear D. Germline CDR1 is SGHRS and CDR2 is YFSETQ. The V end was cut by 0 bases, the J end by 5 bases, with 12 bases between. This CDR3 spans 14 amino acids. This chain's CDR3 is CASSLVAARDEQYF. The CDR3 DNA follows: TGCGCCAGCAGCTTGGTTGCGGCCCGGGACGAGCAGTACTTC.